This T cell receptor (beta chain) was profiled in a study of shared clonotypes between healthy human individuals. CD45RO negativity and positive selection for CCR7 defined naive CD8 cells, a population that excluded terminally differentiated effector memory CD45RA+ cells. Only Caucasian adults living in Nashville, Tennessee served as donors. Points from the study as a whole: Sequencing depth was predicted to influence how clonotypes are shared among donors. Donors were few, which limited the genetic and exposure-history diversity represented.

This clone has a handful of counts. Its target is not known. This CDR3 is also generated by other DNA sequences in the sample. Across several immunoSEQ plates, the genomic DNA of each subset was split evenly. Sequencing was performed with immunoSEQ multiplex PCR; in TCRdb, only in-frame clones are kept and a portion is missing. Among nearly 600,000 clones listed, roughly 95% were seen once. Germline CDR1 MGHRA, CDR2 YSYEKL. Germline trimming cut 4 bases from V and 5 bases from J; bases unmatched to any gene: 3. The CDR3 totals 13 residues. The sequence came from a woman in her thirties in good health. The rearrangement uses TRBV4-1 and TRBJ1-1; 8 nucleotides align to TRBD1. Material: naive CD8+ T cells sorted from blood. CDR3 in amino acids: CASSPDRETEAFF. In nucleotides, the CDR3 is TGCGCCAGCAGCCCGGACAGGGAGACTGAAGCTTTCTTT.